This T cell receptor beta chain was sequenced in a study of cytomegalovirus exposure and HLA in healthy donors. The PCR was carried out with 60 Vbeta primers and 13 Jbeta primers. Clones were read by immunoSEQ multiplex PCR, and TCRdb kept only the in-frame ones, dropping some. The sample contains 150,000 to 180,000 clones, approximately 74% of which appear only once. This clone occurred once. The germline V gene has CDR1 MNHEY and CDR2 SMNVEV (reference sequence). V dropped 0 bases and J dropped 2 bases, with 13 bases sitting between them. The CDR3 contains 16 residues. The chain carries TRBV27 and TRBJ2-5, with D possibly TRBD1 on 6 matching bases. The sample comprised PBMCs. The sequence was obtained from a man aged 18 to 30 in good health and CMV-seronegative. The CDR3: CASSLSPGTYQETQYF. In DNA, the CDR3 is TGTGCCAGCAGTTTATCCCCCGGGACATATCAAGAGACCCAGTACTTC.